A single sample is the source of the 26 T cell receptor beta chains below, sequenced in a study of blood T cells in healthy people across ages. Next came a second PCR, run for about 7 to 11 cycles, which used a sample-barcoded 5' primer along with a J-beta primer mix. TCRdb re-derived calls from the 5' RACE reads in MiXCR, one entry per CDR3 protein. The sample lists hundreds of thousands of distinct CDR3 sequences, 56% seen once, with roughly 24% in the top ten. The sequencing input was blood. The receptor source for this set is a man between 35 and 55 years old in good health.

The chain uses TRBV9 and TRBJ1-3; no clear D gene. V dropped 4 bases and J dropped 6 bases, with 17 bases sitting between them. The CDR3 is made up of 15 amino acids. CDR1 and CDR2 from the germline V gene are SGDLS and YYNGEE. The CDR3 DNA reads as TGTGCCAGCAGCCGCGGACGCTGGGAGAAAAACACCATATATTTT. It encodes CASSRGRWEKNTIYF.

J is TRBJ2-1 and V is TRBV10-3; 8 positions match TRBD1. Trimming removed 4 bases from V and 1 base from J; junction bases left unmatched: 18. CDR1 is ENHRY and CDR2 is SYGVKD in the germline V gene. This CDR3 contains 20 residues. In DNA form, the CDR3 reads TGTGCCATCAGTGCGATACCGGGACAGGTCTTAGGGGAGTCCTACAATGAGCAGTTCTTC. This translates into CAISAIPGQVLGESYNEQFF.

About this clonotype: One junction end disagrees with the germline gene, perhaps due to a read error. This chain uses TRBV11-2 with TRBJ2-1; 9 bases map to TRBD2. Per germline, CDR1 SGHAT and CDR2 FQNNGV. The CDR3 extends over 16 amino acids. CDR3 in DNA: TGCGCCAGCAGCGCCCGACTAGCGGAATCCTACAATGAGCAGTTCTTC. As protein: CASSARLAESYNEQFF.

The CDR3 sequence: CSAIRTGTYGYTF. Here the CDR3 DNA reads TGCAGTGCTATCCGGACAGGCACCTATGGCTACACCTTC. This rearrangement joins TRBV20-1 to TRBJ1-2; 7 bases are a match to TRBD1. There are 13 residues in the CDR3. The trim removed 4 bases at V and 4 bases at J, leaving 6 bases unmatched. The germline V gene encodes CDR1 DFQATT and CDR2 SNEGSKA (reference sequence).

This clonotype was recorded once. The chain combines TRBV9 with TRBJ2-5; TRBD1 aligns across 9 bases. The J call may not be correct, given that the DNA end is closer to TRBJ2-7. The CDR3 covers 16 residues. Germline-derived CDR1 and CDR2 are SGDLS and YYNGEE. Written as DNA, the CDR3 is TGTGCCAGCAGCCCGGACAGGGGAGGCAATTATTACGAGCAGTACTTC. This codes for CASSPDRGGNYYEQYF.

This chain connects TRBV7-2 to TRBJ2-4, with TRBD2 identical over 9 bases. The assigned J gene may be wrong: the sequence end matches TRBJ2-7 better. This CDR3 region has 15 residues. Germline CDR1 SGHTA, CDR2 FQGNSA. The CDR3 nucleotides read TGTGCCAGCAGCTTACGAGCGGGGGGTGACTACGAGCAGTACTTC. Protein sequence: CASSLRAGGDYEQYF.

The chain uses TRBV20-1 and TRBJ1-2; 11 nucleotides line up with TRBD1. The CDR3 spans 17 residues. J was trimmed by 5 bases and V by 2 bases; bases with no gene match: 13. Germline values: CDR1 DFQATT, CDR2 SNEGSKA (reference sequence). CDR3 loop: CSARPSGTGGLNYGYTF. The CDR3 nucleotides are TGCAGTGCTAGACCCTCAGGGACAGGGGGTCTAAATTATGGCTACACCTTC.

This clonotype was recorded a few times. Written as DNA, the CDR3 is TGTGCCAGCAGTTTGACAGGGGGTCAGCCCCAGCATTTT. Amino acid sequence: CASSLTGGQPQHF. The gene calls are TRBV12-3 or TRBV12-4 and TRBJ1-5; 9 bases map to TRBD1. J gave up 6 bases and V 3 bases, and 0 bases lay outside the gene matches. The CDR3 runs 13 residues.

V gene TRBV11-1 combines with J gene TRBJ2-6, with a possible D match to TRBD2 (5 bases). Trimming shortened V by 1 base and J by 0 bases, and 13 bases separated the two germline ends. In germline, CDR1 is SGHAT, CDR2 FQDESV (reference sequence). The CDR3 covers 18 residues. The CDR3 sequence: CASSLVGLVVSGANVLTF. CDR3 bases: TGTGCCAGCAGCTTAGTAGGACTTGTGGTCTCTGGGGCCAACGTCCTGACTTTC. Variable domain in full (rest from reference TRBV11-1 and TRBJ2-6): EAEVAQSPRYKITEKSQAVAFWCDPISGHATLYWYRQILGQGPELLVQFQDESVVDDSQLPKDRFSAERLKGVDSTLKIQPAELGDSAMYLCASSLVGLVVSGANVLTFGAGSRLTVL.

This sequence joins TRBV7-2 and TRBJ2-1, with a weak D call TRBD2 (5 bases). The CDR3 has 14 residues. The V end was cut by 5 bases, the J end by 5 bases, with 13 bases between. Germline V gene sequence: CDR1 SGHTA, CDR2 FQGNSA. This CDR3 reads CASSLSGTHNEQFF. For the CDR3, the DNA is TGTGCCAGCAGCCTCAGCGGCACCCACAATGAGCAGTTCTTC.

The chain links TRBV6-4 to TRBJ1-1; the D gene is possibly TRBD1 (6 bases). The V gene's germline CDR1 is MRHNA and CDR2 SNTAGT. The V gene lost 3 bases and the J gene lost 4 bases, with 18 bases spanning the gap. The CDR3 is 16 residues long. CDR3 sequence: CASSESPVWGLTEAFF. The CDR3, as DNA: TGTGCCAGCAGTGAGTCCCCAGTATGGGGGCTCACTGAAGCTTTCTTT.

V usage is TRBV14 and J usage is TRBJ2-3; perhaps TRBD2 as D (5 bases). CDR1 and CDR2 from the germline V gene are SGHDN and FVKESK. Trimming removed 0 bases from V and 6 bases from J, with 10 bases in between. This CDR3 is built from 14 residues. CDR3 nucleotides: TGTGCCAGCAGCCAAGATTGGCGGGTGGATACGCAGTATTTT. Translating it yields CASSQDWRVDTQYF.

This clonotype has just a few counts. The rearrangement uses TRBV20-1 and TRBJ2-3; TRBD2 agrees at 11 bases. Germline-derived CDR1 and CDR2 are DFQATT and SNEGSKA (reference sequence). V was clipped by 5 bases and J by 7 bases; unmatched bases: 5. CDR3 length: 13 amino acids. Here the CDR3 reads CSALSGGANTQYF. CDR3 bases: TGCAGTGCTCTTAGCGGGGGGGCAAATACGCAGTATTTT.

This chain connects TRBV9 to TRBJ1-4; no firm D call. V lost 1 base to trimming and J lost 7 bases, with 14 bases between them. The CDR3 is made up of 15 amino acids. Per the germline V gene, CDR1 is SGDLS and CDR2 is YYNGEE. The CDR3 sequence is CASSVSGRTSEKLFF. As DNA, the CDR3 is TGTGCCAGCAGCGTATCCGGCAGAACCTCTGAAAAACTGTTTTTT.

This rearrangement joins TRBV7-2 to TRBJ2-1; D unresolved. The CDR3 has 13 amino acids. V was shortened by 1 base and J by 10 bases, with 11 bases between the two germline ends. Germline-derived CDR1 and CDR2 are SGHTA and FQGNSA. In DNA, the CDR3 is TGTGCCAGCAGCTTAGAAGTTGGAAGAGAGCAGTTCTTC. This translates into CASSLEVGREQFF.

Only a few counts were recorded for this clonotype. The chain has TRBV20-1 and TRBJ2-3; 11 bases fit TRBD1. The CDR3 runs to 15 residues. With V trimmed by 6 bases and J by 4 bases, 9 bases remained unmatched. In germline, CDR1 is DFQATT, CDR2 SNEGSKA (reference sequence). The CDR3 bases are TGCAGTGCCCCGCGGACAGGGGGCAGCCCAGATACGCAGTATTTT. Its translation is CSAPRTGGSPDTQYF.

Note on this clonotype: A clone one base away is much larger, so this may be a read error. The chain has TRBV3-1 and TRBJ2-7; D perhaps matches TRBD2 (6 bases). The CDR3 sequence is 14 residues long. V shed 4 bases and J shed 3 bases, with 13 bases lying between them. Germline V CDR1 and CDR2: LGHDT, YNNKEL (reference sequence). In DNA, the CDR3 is TGTGCCAGCAGCCCGGGGGAAACCCACTACGAGCAGTACTTC. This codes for CASSPGETHYEQYF.

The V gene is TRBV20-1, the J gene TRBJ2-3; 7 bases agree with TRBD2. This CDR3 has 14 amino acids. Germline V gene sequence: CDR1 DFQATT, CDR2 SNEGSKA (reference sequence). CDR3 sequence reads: CRPVGGMSTDTQYF. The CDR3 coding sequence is TGCAGGCCGGTCGGGGGGATGAGCACAGATACGCAGTATTTT.

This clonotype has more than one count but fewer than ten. The chain's CDR3 is CATSVTGTGDAYGYTF. The DNA of the CDR3 is TGTGCCACCAGTGTTACCGGGACAGGGGACGCCTATGGCTACACCTTC. The J gene is TRBJ1-2, the V gene TRBV24-1; 10 positions match TRBD1. Germline loops: CDR1 KGHDR, CDR2 SFDVKD. After removal of 5 bases from V and 4 bases from J, the junction contained 9 bases not matched to a gene. The CDR3 is 16 amino acids.

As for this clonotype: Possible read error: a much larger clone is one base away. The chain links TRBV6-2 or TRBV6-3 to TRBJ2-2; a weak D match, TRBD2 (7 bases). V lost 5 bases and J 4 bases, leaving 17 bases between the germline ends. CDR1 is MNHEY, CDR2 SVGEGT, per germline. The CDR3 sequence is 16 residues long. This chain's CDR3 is CASSLWGGSSTGELFF. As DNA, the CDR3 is TGTGCCAGCAGTCTTTGGGGGGGCTCCAGCACCGGGGAGCTGTTTTTT.

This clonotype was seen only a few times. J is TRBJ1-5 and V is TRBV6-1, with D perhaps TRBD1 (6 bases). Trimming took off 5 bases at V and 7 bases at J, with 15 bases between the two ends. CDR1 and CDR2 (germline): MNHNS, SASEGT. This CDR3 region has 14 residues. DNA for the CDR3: TGTGCCAGCAGTCCCATCGAGGGGACACAGCCCCAGCATTTT. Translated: CASSPIEGTQPQHF.

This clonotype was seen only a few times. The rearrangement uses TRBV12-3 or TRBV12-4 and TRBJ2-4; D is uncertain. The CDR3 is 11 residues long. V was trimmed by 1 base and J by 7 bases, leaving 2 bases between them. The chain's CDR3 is CASSLDNIQYF. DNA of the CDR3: TGTGCCAGCAGTTTAGACAACATTCAGTACTTC.

The CDR3: CSVEGGTQLSTDTQYF. The DNA of the CDR3 is TGCAGCGTTGAAGGGGGGACACAGCTAAGCACAGATACGCAGTATTTT. This chain joins TRBV29-1 and TRBJ2-3; D might be TRBD1 (6 bases). Trimming stripped 1 base from V and 0 bases from J, with 14 bases between. The length of the CDR3 is 16 residues. In germline, CDR1 is SQVTM, CDR2 ANQGSEA.

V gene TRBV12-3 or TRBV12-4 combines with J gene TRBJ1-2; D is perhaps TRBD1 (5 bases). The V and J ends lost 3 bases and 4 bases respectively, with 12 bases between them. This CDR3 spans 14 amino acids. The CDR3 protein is CASSFSLGVYGYTF. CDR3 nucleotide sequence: TGTGCCAGCAGTTTCTCTTTGGGGGTCTATGGCTACACCTTC.

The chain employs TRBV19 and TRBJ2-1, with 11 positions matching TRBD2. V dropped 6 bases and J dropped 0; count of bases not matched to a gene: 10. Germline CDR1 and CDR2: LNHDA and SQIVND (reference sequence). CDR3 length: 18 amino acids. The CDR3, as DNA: TGTGCCAGTAGGGGGCTAGCGGGGGGTATAAGCTCCTACAATGAGCAGTTCTTC. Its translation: CASRGLAGGISSYNEQFF.

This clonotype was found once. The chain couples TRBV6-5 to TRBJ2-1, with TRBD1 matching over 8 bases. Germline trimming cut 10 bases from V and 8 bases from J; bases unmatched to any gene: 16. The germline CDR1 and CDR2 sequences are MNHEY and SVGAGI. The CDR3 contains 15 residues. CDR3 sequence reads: CATQGARGGHDEQFF. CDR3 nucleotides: TGTGCCACCCAGGGGGCCCGTGGCGGCCACGATGAGCAGTTCTTC.